This TCR beta chain was captured by sequencing in a study of human T cells and chemical hapten exposure. General observations from the study: The study found expanded TCRs formed significantly more large CDR3 similarity clusters than controls. TCRs at high frequency, those above 1 in 1000, did not change with DPC sensitization.

As regards this clonotype: Antigen: not known.

TCRdb used MiXCR to reprocess the RACE reads, holding one entry per CDR3 protein. The table shows about 71,000 distinct CDR3 sequences, with roughly 11% occurring only once. Time point here: patch test 3, about 24 weeks after DPC sensitization. The treatment is: therapeutic diphenylcyclopropenone sensitization with weekly scalp DPC. The CDR3 covers 16 residues. V was trimmed by 3 bases and J by 7 bases, leaving 16 bases between them. Germline V gives CDR1 LGHDT, CDR2 YNNKEL (reference sequence). This chain connects TRBV3-1 to TRBJ1-6; tentatively, D is TRBD1 (6 bases). The receptor comes from a woman in her 50s with alopecia areata. Some clones in this sample may be carry-over from other donors' samples. Sequences were derived from whole blood, sampled in connection with sensitization to the hapten diphenylcyclopropenone (DPC). CDR3 bases: TGTGCCAGCAGCCAGGGCCCGGACAGACCAAATTCACCCCTCCACTTT. This gives the protein CASSQGPDRPNSPLHF.